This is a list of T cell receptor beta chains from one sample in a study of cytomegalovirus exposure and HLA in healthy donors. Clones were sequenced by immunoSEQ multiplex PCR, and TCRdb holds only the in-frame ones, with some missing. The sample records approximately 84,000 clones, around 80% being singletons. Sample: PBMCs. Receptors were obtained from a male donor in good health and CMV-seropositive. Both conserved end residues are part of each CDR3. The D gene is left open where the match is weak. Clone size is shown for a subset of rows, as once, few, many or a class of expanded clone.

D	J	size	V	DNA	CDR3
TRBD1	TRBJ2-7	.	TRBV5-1	TGCGCCAGCAGCTTGTTTCCAGGGGGAAACGACTACGAGCAGTACTTC	CASSLFPGGNDYEQYF
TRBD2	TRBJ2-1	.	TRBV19	TGTGCCAGTAGAAGCGGACTAGCGGGATACAATGAGCAGTTCTTC	CASRSGLAGYNEQFF
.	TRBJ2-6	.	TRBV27	TGTGCCAGCAGCCCTCGCGGGGTCTCTGGGGCCAACGTCCTGACTTTC	CASSPRGVSGANVLTF
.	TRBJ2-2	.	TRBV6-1	TGTGCCAGCAGTCGAACAGGGCTGGGCACCGGGGAGCTGTTTTTT	CASSRTGLGTGELFF
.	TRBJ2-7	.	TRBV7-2	TGTGCCAGCAGCTTAGCGTTATACGAGCAGTACTTC	CASSLALYEQYF
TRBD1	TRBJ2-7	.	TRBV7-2	TGTGCCAGCAGCTCACAGGGGGGAGGCTCCTACGAGCAGTACTTC	CASSSQGGGSYEQYF
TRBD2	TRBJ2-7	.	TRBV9	TGTGCCAGCAGCGTCAGTGGGAGGGACTACGAGCAGTACTTC	CASSVSGRDYEQYF
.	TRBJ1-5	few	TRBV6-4	TGTGCCAGCAGTGCTGAAGCCTATAGCAATCAGCCCCAGCATTTT	CASSAEAYSNQPQHF
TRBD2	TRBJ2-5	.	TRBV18	TGTGCCAGCTCACCACCCCTAGCGGGAGCGGGAGAGACCCAGTACTTC	CASSPPLAGAGETQYF
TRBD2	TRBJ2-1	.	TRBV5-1	TGCGCCAGCAGCTTGGGTAGCGGGAGAGGCCGTGAGCAGTTCTTC	CASSLGSGRGREQFF
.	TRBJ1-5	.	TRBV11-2	TGTGCCAGCAGCCGGGGGGGGACATCCGTCACCAATCAGCCCCAGCATTTT	CASSRGGTSVTNQPQHF
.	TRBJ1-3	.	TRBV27	TGTGCCAGCAGTTTTTCGGGATTAGCGGGAAACACCATATATTTT	CASSFSGLAGNTIYF